One sample yielded the 12 T cell receptor beta chains listed below, sequenced in a study of vaccination and CD4 T cells after COVID-19. Cultured CD4+ T cells had their DNA profiled by the Oncomine TCR Beta short-read assay. TCRdb independently ran MiXCR on the PCR reads; one entry per CDR3 protein. Seen here are about 13,000 distinct CDR3 sequences, 52% observed once, and the top ten hold 15% to 17%. Treatment in this sample: approximately 9-day PBMC culture with coronavirus spike peptide pools or control peptides (ViraFEST assay). Antigen specificity for these receptors is unknown. Sequencing used CD4+ T cells from blood, cultured in vitro. The source of these receptors is a human donor who had recovered from COVID-19.

The table lists this clonotype with a few counts. This chain connects TRBV6-4 to TRBJ2-3; D remains unclear. This CDR3 comprises 13 residues. V gave up 2 bases and J gave up 8 bases, with 11 bases separating them. CDR1 is MRHNA, CDR2 SNTAGT, per germline. The CDR3 sequence is CASSDVVAATQYF. CDR3 sequence (DNA): TGTGCCAGCAGTGACGTCGTAGCCGCTACGCAGTATTTT.

The V and J genes are TRBV10-3 and TRBJ2-2; D possibly corresponds to TRBD1 (6 bases). The CDR3 contains 16 residues. V was trimmed by 6 bases and J by 6 bases, leaving 20 bases between them. Germline CDR1 ENHRY, CDR2 SYGVKD. The CDR3 region is CAISPRQVTLAGELFF. The CDR3 DNA is TGTGCCATCAGCCCTCGACAGGTTACGTTGGCCGGGGAGCTGTTTTTT.

In its sample, this clonotype was seen a few times. The V and J genes are TRBV7-2 and TRBJ2-3; D is unclear. The length of the CDR3 is 14 residues. Germline CDR1 and CDR2: SGHTA and FQGNSA. V was clipped by 1 base and J by 8 bases, with 13 bases between them. The CDR3 DNA sequence: TGTGCCAGCAGCTTAGAGGGAAGTGATGGTACGCAGTATTTT. It is translated as CASSLEGSDGTQYF.

This clonotype appeared a few times. The chain uses TRBV6-1 and TRBJ2-2, with TRBD2 matching over 7 bases. From germline, CDR1 is MNHNS and CDR2 SASEGT. This CDR3 is 14 amino acids long. V lost 4 bases and J lost 6; bases outside the gene matches: 5. CDR3: CASSAPGGAGELFF. CDR3 nucleotides: TGTGCCAGCAGTGCCCCGGGAGGCGCCGGGGAGCTGTTTTTT.

The chain has TRBV27 and TRBJ1-5, with 8 bases matching TRBD1. Germline CDR1 is MNHEY and CDR2 is SMNVEV (reference sequence). V shed 1 base and J 11 bases; nucleotides not matched to a gene: 16. The length of the CDR3 is 17 residues. The CDR3 coding sequence is TGTGCCAGCAGTTTATTTCTGCCAGGGGGCTGTCTGGTGTCCCAGCATTTT. Protein product: CASSLFLPGGCLVSQHF.

J is TRBJ2-7 and V is TRBV27; D perhaps matches TRBD1 (5 bases). The CDR3 is made up of 14 amino acids. V shed 3 bases and J shed 5 bases, with 14 bases lying between them. In germline, CDR1 is MNHEY, CDR2 SMNVEV (reference sequence). CDR3 in amino acids: CASSLGPAVHEQYF. DNA of the CDR3: TGTGCCAGCAGTTTGGGGCCGGCTGTCCACGAGCAGTACTTC.

V is TRBV6-4 and J is TRBJ2-3; tentative D call: TRBD2 (5 bases). V gave up 6 bases and J gave up 2 bases, with 12 bases separating them. Germline V CDR1 and CDR2: MRHNA, SNTAGT. The CDR3 has 14 residues. This CDR3 is CASSPGRDTDTQYF. The CDR3 nucleotides read TGTGCCAGCAGCCCCGGACGGGACACAGATACGCAGTATTTT.

The chain carries TRBV19 and TRBJ1-2; D may be TRBD1 (5 bases). This CDR3 has 14 amino acids. Germline V gene lookup returns CDR1 LNHDA and CDR2 SQIVND (reference sequence). V lost 6 bases and J 3 bases, leaving 14 bases between the germline ends. The CDR3 reads CASRSRGEDYGYTF. For the CDR3, the DNA is TGTGCCAGTAGGTCACGAGGGGAGGACTATGGCTACACCTTC.

The gene calls are TRBV12-3 or TRBV12-4 and TRBJ1-1, with a tentative D call TRBD1 (6 bases). The CDR3 has 14 residues. Trimming pared 4 bases from V and 3 bases from J, leaving 12 bases between. The CDR3 DNA is TGTGCCAGCAGTTCACAGGGATATGACACTGAAGCTTTCTTT. Amino acid sequence: CASSSQGYDTEAFF.

The chain is built from TRBV29-1 and TRBJ1-2; the match to TRBD1 covers 7 bases. Germline loops: CDR1 SQVTM, CDR2 ANQGSEA. Germline trimming cut 1 base from V and 4 bases from J; bases unmatched to any gene: 6. This CDR3 has 14 amino acids. CDR3 bases: TGCAGCGTTGAAGCGACAGGGAGGATCTATGGCTACACCTTC. Its translation: CSVEATGRIYGYTF.

The chain links TRBV10-3 to TRBJ2-3; D is unresolved. The CDR3 has 13 amino acids. Germline CDR1 reads ENHRY; CDR2 reads SYGVKD. Trimming removed 11 bases from V and 3 bases from J, with 15 bases in between. CDR3 in DNA: TGTGCCGCCATGAAGACTGAGACAGATACGCAGTATTTT. Its protein is CAAMKTETDTQYF.

The chain has TRBV30 and TRBJ1-1; 8 bases match TRBD1. V shed 4 bases, J shed 4 bases, and the junction held 11 bases outside the gene matches. This CDR3 has 15 residues. Germline CDR1 is GTSNPN and CDR2 is SVGIG (reference sequence). The CDR3 here is CAWTPRGRLPTEAFF. The CDR3 nucleotides read TGTGCCTGGACTCCCAGGGGGCGACTCCCCACTGAAGCTTTCTTT.